The T cell receptor (beta chain) described here comes from a study of blood T cell repertoires in COVID-19 (dated by TCRdb to the early 2020s). Looking at the study overall: Samples covering the acute and convalescent phases of COVID-19 were provided by collaborators in the United States, Italy and Spain. The material from the prospective study consisted of cDNA or gDNA derived from T cells, B-cell-depleted T cells, or PBMCs. Subjects who had been exposed to COVID-19, were actively infected with it, or had recovered from it provided the deeply sampled blood TCRbeta repertoires that made up the dataset. The repertoires were released in a freely available public database intended as a resource for research on the immune response to SARS-CoV-2. Samples came from the ongoing ImmuneRACE study (first 160 participants) plus 1,254 subjects from 6 global collaborators. Sample metadata almost always included a de-identified subject ID, COVID-19 status, age in years and sex. Where available, HLA class I and class II types were taken from metadata supplied by the sample provider and were not determined by assay-based typing. General study outcomes and caveats: How much clinical and demographic metadata was included differed by source and by participant, and the metadata was provided uncurated.

TCRbeta CDR3 regions were amplified from genomic DNA by means of the immunoSEQ Assay, a bias-controlled multiplex PCR. The published analysis was carried out like this. The number of nucleated cells in each sample was estimated from the amplification of reference gene primers within the assay. Sequence reads were collapsed and filtered to measure the absolute abundance of every unique TCRbeta CDR3 rearrangement. For each sample, productive Simpson clonality was calculated by taking the square root of Simpson's diversity index across productive rearrangements. TCRdb's version of the immuneACCESS table is confined to in-frame rearrangements and falls short of the full clone set. An unresolved V gene accounts for under half of the shortfall where checked; the remainder is of unknown origin. That table supplies the V and J calls and clone size; D and trimming were determined from the DNA. The sample contains approximately 310,000 clones, around 85% of them found a single time. The ten biggest clones cover about 2% of the sample.

Enrolling through a virtual design, the prospective study's participants ranged in age from roughly 18 to 95 years and lived across roughly 24 United States geographic areas. Cohort assignment in the prospective study relied on participant-reported clinical history from a screening survey and a study questionnaire. Exposed participants had been in contact, within 2 weeks of entering the study, with a person who had a PCR-confirmed or clinician-diagnosed case of COVID-19. Mobile phlebotomists in the prospective study collected whole blood, serum and a nasopharyngeal or oropharyngeal swab from every participant. Over an approximately 2-month period, participants in the prospective study had the option of providing additional blood draws and questionnaires. Prospective study blood samples were shipped either frozen or at room temperature before DNA extraction. According to the germline V gene, CDR1 reads SGHRS and CDR2 reads YFSETQ. V is clipped by 0 bases and J by 0 bases, and the sequence between their germline boundaries is 6 bases long. Reading from cysteine to phenylalanine, the CDR3 counts 14 amino acids. Only the CDR3 portion is preserved as DNA: 42 bases, with reading frame beginning at the first base.

To note about this clone: Its antigen target is currently unknown. Per-base qualities were not stored, and no clone one base away is much larger.

The sequence links TRBV5-1 to TRBJ1-2, with an unclear D gene assignment. The source material was PBMCs or T cells enriched from blood (not recorded which). The receptor comes from a woman aged 25-40 years who had been exposed to COVID-19. The CDR3 in this case is CASSLVESNYGYTF. The DNA is TGCGCCAGCAGCTTGGTCGAGTCTAACTATGGCTACACCTTC.